The clone carrying this TCR beta chain was seen repeatedly, ten times or more. Its specificity is not known. The data are from a study of regulatory T cells in long-lasting Graves disease. Study overall: Antithyroid drug intake by newly diagnosed Graves' patients had lasted under 3 months. Study-level results: Persistent patients shared more public clonotypes (about 3,000) than newly diagnosed patients (about 970). Study of thyroid tissue was not done, with only peripheral blood studied.

According to the study, TCR beta libraries were built with iRepertoire HTBI primers and CDR3-region Arm-PCR. In TCRdb, the multiplex PCR reads were re-called with MiXCR into one record per CDR3 protein. Among fewer than 400,000 distinct CDR3 sequences listed, 15% to 20% were seen once. Looked up from germline, CDR1 is LNHNV and CDR2 is YYDKDF (reference sequence). This CDR3 comprises 14 residues. The V end was cut by 1 base, the J end by 0 bases, with 3 bases between. Stated time point: newly diagnosed GD, antithyroid drugs for less than 3 months. Making the TCR library involved RNA that had been extracted from PBMCs. The source of the patients was an endocrinology department in Xi'an, China.

Sequencing used peripheral blood mononuclear cells (PBMCs), obtained at new diagnosis, from a patient treated with antithyroid drugs. This receptor was taken from a female donor with Graves disease. The V and J genes are TRBV15 and TRBJ2-2; the D is unclear. Here the CDR3 reads CATSRGANTGELFF. The CDR3 DNA follows: TGTGCCACCAGCAGAGGCGCGAACACCGGGGAGCTGTTTTTT. The full variable domain, its missing parts supplied by reference TRBV15 and TRBJ2-2, is DAMVIQNPRYQVTQFGKPVTLSCSQTLNHNVMYWYQQKSSQAPKLLFHYYDKDFNNEADTPDNFQSRRPNTSFCFLDIRSPGLGDTAMYLCATSRGANTGELFFGEGSRLTVL.